These T cell receptor beta chains were read from a single sample in a study of T cells in tuberculosis. Profiled with immunoSEQ multiplex PCR; TCRdb holds only in-frame clones, not every one. The sample gives around 33,000 clones, roughly 85% of which show up once; roughly 5% is in the top ten. The source material was PBMCs, sampled at tuberculosis diagnosis. Receptor source: an adult with tuberculosis. CDR3s include the opening cysteine and the closing phenylalanine or tryptophan. The order of the fields is V gene, clone size, D gene, J gene, CDR3 DNA, CDR3 protein. D genes are given only for firm matches. A clone size is listed for some rows: how often the clone was seen (once, few, many), or a class if it is expanded.

TRBV6-5	few	TRBD1	TRBJ2-7	TGTGCCAGCGGGCACCGGGACAGATCCTACGAGCAGTACTTC	CASGHRDRSYEQYF
TRBV10-1	.	TRBD1	TRBJ2-3	TGCGCCAGCAGTGAGTCACAGGGGACAGATACGCAGTATTTT	CASSESQGTDTQYF
TRBV6-5	.	TRBD1	TRBJ2-3	TGTGCCAGCAGTTCCTTGGGACAGGGGGGAGATACGCAGTATTTT	CASSSLGQGGDTQYF
TRBV7-8	.	TRBD2	TRBJ2-5	TGTGCCAGCAGCTTAGGGATAGCGGGAGGGGGACAAGAGACCCAGTACTTC	CASSLGIAGGGQETQYF
TRBV27	.	.	TRBJ1-3	TGTGCCAGCAGTGTCAATCGAGGGTTCTCTGGAAACACCATATATTTT	CASSVNRGFSGNTIYF
TRBV2	.	TRBD1	TRBJ2-5	TGTGCCAGCAGGAAGGGACAGGGTTGGCAAGAGACCCAGTACTTC	CASRKGQGWQETQYF
TRBV1	.	.	TRBJ2-1	TGCACCAGCAGCCGGACCGGGACTAGCGAGTACAATGAGCAGTTCTTC	CTSSRTGTSEYNEQFF
TRBV4-3	.	.	TRBJ2-7	TGCGCCAGCAGCCAAGCAACAGGGTTTCACGAGCAGTACTTC	CASSQATGFHEQYF
TRBV20-1	.	.	TRBJ2-5	TGCAGTGCCTGGGAGAAAGAGACCCAGTACTTC	CSAWEKETQYF
TRBV19	.	.	TRBJ1-6	TGTGCCAGTAGTAGTCCCCCCGGCGAGGCGGCACCCCTCCACTTT	CASSSPPGEAAPLHF
TRBV7-2	.	TRBD1	TRBJ2-5	TGTGCCAGCAGCCTGGGACAGGGAGTAGGAGAGACCCAGTACTTC	CASSLGQGVGETQYF
TRBV10-3	.	TRBD1	TRBJ2-2	TGTGCCATCAGGAAAGACAGGGGATACGGGGAGCTGTTTTTT	CAIRKDRGYGELFF
TRBV11-2	.	.	TRBJ2-7	TGTGCCAGCAGCATCGGACAGACCTACGAGCAGTACTTC	CASSIGQTYEQYF
TRBV11-2	.	TRBD1	TRBJ1-2	TGTGCCAGCAGCTCGGAACCGGGACAGTCCTATGGCTACACCTTC	CASSSEPGQSYGYTF
TRBV10-3	.	TRBD1	TRBJ1-1	TGTGCCATCAGTCCAAAGAAACCGGGACAGGGGCACACTGAAGCTTTCTTT	CAISPKKPGQGHTEAFF
TRBV28	.	TRBD1	TRBJ2-2	TGTGCCAGCAGACGACAGGGGATAAACACCGGGGAGCTGTTTTTT	CASRRQGINTGELFF
TRBV6-5	.	TRBD1	TRBJ1-1	TGTGCCAGCAGTTACTCAACAGGGACAGTGGGGGCTGAAGCTTTCTTT	CASSYSTGTVGAEAFF
TRBV7-8	.	TRBD1	TRBJ1-1	TGTGCCAGCAGCTCCTGGGACAGGGGAACGAACACTGAAGCTTTCTTT	CASSSWDRGTNTEAFF
TRBV4-3	.	TRBD1	TRBJ2-7	TGCGCCAGCAGCCAATCCGGGACAGGAGCTTCCTACGAGCAGTACTTC	CASSQSGTGASYEQYF
TRBV7-2	.	TRBD1	TRBJ1-1	TGTGCCAGCAGAAAAACAGGGGGCACTGAAGCTTTCTTT	CASRKTGGTEAFF
TRBV27	.	TRBD2	TRBJ2-5	TGTGCCAGCAGTCGGACTAGCGGGAGTGGAGAGACCCAGTACTTC	CASSRTSGSGETQYF
TRBV7-8	.	.	TRBJ1-6	TGTGCCAGCAGCTTAAAGAGTAATAATTCACCCCTCCACTTT	CASSLKSNNSPLHF
TRBV10-3	.	TRBD1	TRBJ1-3	TGTGCCATCAGTGCTACAGGGGGTAGCAGAAACACCATATATTTT	CAISATGGSRNTIYF
TRBV7-2	.	TRBD2	TRBJ2-3	TGTGCCAGCAGCTCAACCGGGACTAGGAGCACAGATACGCAGTATTTT	CASSSTGTRSTDTQYF
TRBV27	.	.	TRBJ2-7	TGTGCCAGCAGTTTATCGACAAGTAGCTCCTACGAGCAGTACTTC	CASSLSTSSSYEQYF
TRBV28	.	.	TRBJ2-2	TGTGCCAGCAGTTTATACGCTAGGGGGGCGGGGACAGAGAACACCGGGGAGCTGTTTTTT	CASSLYARGAGTENTGELFF
TRBV4-1	.	TRBD2	TRBJ2-7	TGCGCCAGCAGCCTCCGGACTAGCGGGTACGAGCAGTACTTC	CASSLRTSGYEQYF
TRBV18	.	TRBD1	TRBJ2-7	TGTGCCAGCTCACCAGTGGCGGCAGGGGGCGCCTACGAGCAGTACTTC	CASSPVAAGGAYEQYF
TRBV7-8	.	.	TRBJ2-1	TGTGCCAGCAGCCCCAGCCCGGACACCTCGCTGGGCGAGTTCTTC	CASSPSPDTSLGEFF
TRBV2	.	.	TRBJ2-3	TGTGCCAGCAGAGTGCCGAAACTAGTAGATACGCAGTATTTT	CASRVPKLVDTQYF
TRBV28	.	.	TRBJ2-7	TGTGCCAGCAGTTTAGACTTGCACGAGCAGTACTTC	CASSLDLHEQYF
TRBV7-2	.	TRBD2	TRBJ2-1	TGTGCCAGCAGCTCCCGAGCGGGATCCTACAATGAGCAGTTCTTC	CASSSRAGSYNEQFF
TRBV5-6	.	TRBD2	TRBJ2-5	TGTGCCAGCAGCTTACCTTGGGGGACTAGTCAAGAGACCCAGTACTTC	CASSLPWGTSQETQYF
TRBV5-5	.	TRBD1	TRBJ1-2	TGTGCCAGCAGCTGGGGGACAGATGGCTACACCTTC	CASSWGTDGYTF
TRBV4-3	.	.	TRBJ2-3	TGCGCCAGCAGCCAAGGGGACGGGGGGCCTAGCACAGATACGCAGTATTTT	CASSQGDGGPSTDTQYF
TRBV5-6	.	TRBD1	TRBJ1-6	TGTGCCAGCAGCCTGGACAGGGAAGTATATAATTCACCCCTCCACTTT	CASSLDREVYNSPLHF
TRBV28	.	.	TRBJ2-7	TGTGCCAGCAGTTTCGCCGCTCTAAGAGTCGAGCAGTACTTC	CASSFAALRVEQYF
TRBV7-2	.	TRBD1	TRBJ2-5	TGTGCCAGCAGCTTAATGGGACAGGGAGAGACCCAGTACTTC	CASSLMGQGETQYF
TRBV9	.	TRBD2	TRBJ2-7	TGTGCCAGCAGCGAGGGGACTAGCGGACCCTCCTACGAGCAGTACTTC	CASSEGTSGPSYEQYF
TRBV7-9	once	.	TRBJ2-7	TGTGCCGCCAGCGACGGCTACGAGCAGTACTTC	CAASDGYEQYF
TRBV6-4	.	.	TRBJ1-1	TGTGCCAGCAGTGACTCAACCTCAGGGAACACTGAAGCTTTCTTT	CASSDSTSGNTEAFF
TRBV7-9	.	TRBD1	TRBJ2-7	TGTGCCAGCAGCTCCCCCGGACAGGAAAGCTCCTACGAGCAGTACTTC	CASSSPGQESSYEQYF
TRBV6-5	.	TRBD1	TRBJ1-4	TGTGCCAGCAGTTTCGGGACAGGGCTGGAAAAACTGTTTTTT	CASSFGTGLEKLFF
TRBV9	.	TRBD2	TRBJ2-1	TGTGCCAGCAGCTTACAACCGGGACTAGCGACTGGCTCCTACAATGAGCAGTTCTTC	CASSLQPGLATGSYNEQFF
TRBV7-8	.	.	TRBJ1-2	TGTGCCAGCACCCAAGGGGGATTCGACTATGGCTACACCTTC	CASTQGGFDYGYTF
TRBV5-4	.	TRBD1	TRBJ2-5	TGTGCCAGCAGCCCACCCGGGACAGAAGAGACCCAGTACTTC	CASSPPGTEETQYF
TRBV4-2	.	TRBD1	TRBJ1-6	TGTGCCAGCAGCTCAACCGCAGGGGGCGGGAATTCACCCCTCCACTTT	CASSSTAGGGNSPLHF
TRBV2	.	TRBD1	TRBJ1-2	TGTGCCAGCAGTTCCGGGACAGGGACCAGTGGCTACACCTTC	CASSSGTGTSGYTF
TRBV18	.	.	TRBJ1-1	TGTGCCAGCTCACCATCCCTTATCGCCCCGGGGGGTTGGAACACTGAAGCTTTCTTT	CASSPSLIAPGGWNTEAFF